This paragraph covers one T cell receptor (beta chain) sequence. Antigen: not known. Per the germline V gene, CDR1 is LNHDA and CDR2 is SQIVND (reference sequence). This CDR3 is 14 amino acids long. V was shortened by 7 bases and J by 5 bases, with 17 bases between the two germline ends. The sample is drawn from a study of STAT5B mutations in CD4+ large granular lymphocyte leukemia. General study findings and limits: No patients shared main leukemic clonotypes, though less than 30% appeared at low frequency elsewhere.

How the authors handled the data: Lowest detectable productive clonotype frequency was 2.59 x 10-5. The data were produced by immunoSEQ multiplex PCR, yet TCRdb's version contains in-frame clones alone and is incomplete. V and J calls and clone size come straight from that table; D and trimming were deduced from the DNA. In the table there are about 30,000 clones, approximately 80% of which are singletons. The TCR comes from a human donor in good health. Sequencing input: CD4+ T cells from blood buffy coats. The chain employs TRBV19 and TRBJ2-5; D is tentatively TRBD1 or TRBD2 (5 bases each). CDR3 DNA: TGTGCCAGTACCCGGGACGGAAAAGGGGAGACCCAGTACTTC. Its translation is CASTRDGKGETQYF.